The present TCR beta chain was sequenced within a study of shared clonotypes between healthy human individuals. TCRdb's copy holds only in-frame clones and misses some; the assay was immunoSEQ multiplex PCR. Of roughly 2 million clones in the sample, roughly 96% were seen once. The V segment lost 4 bases and the J segment 8 bases; nucleotides outside the gene matches: 16. The CDR3 length is 16 residues. Germline V gene data show CDR1 as SEHNR and CDR2 as FQNEAQ (reference sequence). This sequence originates from a man between 18 and 35 years old in good health. The specimen sequenced was naive CD4+ T cells sorted from blood. Subset reported: CD45RA+ positively selected. This chain joins TRBV7-9 and TRBJ1-2; 7 nucleotides agree with TRBD1. CDR3 sequence reads: CASSYLTGQHPSGYTF. CDR3 nucleotides: TGTGCCAGCAGCTACCTAACGGGACAGCATCCGTCGGGCTACACCTTC.